The rows below give T cell receptor beta chains drawn from one sample of a study of T cells in localized non-small cell lung cancer. Measured with immunoSEQ multiplex PCR; TCRdb has only the in-frame clones, and not every one. Of roughly 38,000 clones in the sample, around 83% were seen once. The material was peripheral blood, obtained before any cancer treatment. The receptor source for this set is a woman aged 18 to 50 with stage III lung adenocarcinoma. Both conserved end residues are trimmed from each CDR3. Fields, in order: V gene, D gene, CDR3 protein. A D gene is named only where the DNA matches it firmly.

>TRBV6-5|.
ASSYLGMNTEAF
>TRBV5-1|.
ASSPGQHATNEKLF
>TRBV14|.
ASSQGIGHGELF
>TRBV27|.
ASRERTLSSYNEQF
>TRBV29-1|TRBD1
SVNRGGTGELF
>TRBV6-5|TRBD2
ASRTSWRTYEQY
>TRBV2|TRBD2
ASSAGTSDRTDTQY
>TRBV6-6|.
ASSYRGGANTEAF
>TRBV7-2|.
ASSGRGGAGYGYT
>TRBV5-4|.
ASSLGEFYGYT
>TRBV25-1|TRBD1
ASSGTGTGYGYT
>TRBV6-6|TRBD1
ASSYKENRGGQPQH
>TRBV11-3|.
ASSPLGRGELF
>TRBV6-5|TRBD1
ASSYPGTGEAF
>TRBV5-6|.
ASSLGLYEQY
>TRBV10-1|.
ASSERGTGELF
>TRBV6-5|TRBD1
ASSYETGGYEQY
>TRBV19|.
ASSISPGSSYEQY
>TRBV29-1|TRBD1
SGEQGGLNTEAF
>TRBV11-2|.
ASSLDPTQDNEQF
>TRBV9|.
ASSRGASNQPQH
>TRBV18|.
ASSPAGIENTIY
>TRBV19|.
ASRPRGVSNYGYT
>TRBV5-4|.
ASSKDTKATDTQY
>TRBV6-6|TRBD1
ASTYGAGGSGGYT
>TRBV27|TRBD1
ASSSDRGLVYGYT
>TRBV27|.
ASSIDKATEAF
>TRBV7-9|.
ASSWTAEQF
>TRBV19|.
ASSIGWRISSYNEQF
>TRBV7-3|.
ASRHRGGGTDTQY
>TRBV30|.
AWSVTGYGYT
>TRBV6-1|.
ASSDRRGQRNEQY
>TRBV11-2|.
ASSLVPVSSSGNTIY
>TRBV27|TRBD1
ASSPGGQGGIGQY
>TRBV6-1|.
ASRAQGTGELF
>TRBV6-1|TRBD1
ASSDTRRQGSSYEQY
>TRBV5-1|TRBD1
ASSLEQGAAYEQY
>TRBV6-1|TRBD1
ASSALDRGTQH
>TRBV5-3|.
ARSGTGGENTEAF
>TRBV29-1|.
SVEDSQPGEQY
>TRBV6-4|.
ASSDSYRKTSGELF
>TRBV19|.
ASSTAGTNNEQF
>TRBV5-5|TRBD1
ASSLAGQGGLYGYT
>TRBV5-1|.
ASSPKRSRSSYNEQF
>TRBV5-4|.
ASSERGGDEQF
>TRBV18|TRBD1
ASSPGQGSGEQY
>TRBV4-1|TRBD1
ASSDPGGGQPQH
>TRBV2|.
ASSPDRSNYGYT
>TRBV7-9|TRBD1
ASSQGANYGYT
>TRBV9|.
ASSVAPLGEKLF
>TRBV10-3|TRBD1
AISELRGTGNTGELF
>TRBV6-6|TRBD1
ASSPSRDRVTQH
>TRBV19|.
ASSPLDSPSRPQH
>TRBV2|.
ASTGDTNEKLF
>TRBV7-8|TRBD1
ASSLAPGQQETQY
>TRBV5-1|.
ASSWPRGQPNTGELF
>TRBV7-2|.
ASSVLGEQY
>TRBV18|.
ASSLQGDTEAF